These 30 T cell receptor delta chains share one sample of origin, sequenced in a study of γδ T cells in repeated Plasmodium falciparum infection. Gammadelta T cells were flow-sorted from PBMC into Vgamma9/Vdelta2+ and Vdelta2-negative populations for bulk analysis. TCRdb ran CATT on the multiplex PCR reads. The repertoire holds roughly 90,000 delta-chain clones, over 1.1% seen once, with under 10% in the top ten. The specimen was gamma-delta T cells from blood. These receptors were collected from a pool of human donors (malaria-infected and uninfected, not separated).

Details on this clone: This DNA translates differently at residue 15 from the TCRdb protein, which is that of a much larger clone; a read error is likely, and the protein shown is the DNA's own translation. The chain combines TRDV2 with TRDJ1, with TRDD3 matching over 11 bases. V was clipped by 0 bases and J by 2 bases; unmatched bases: 22. CDR1 and CDR2 from the germline V gene are GEAIGNYY and EKD. The CDR3 has 22 amino acids. CDR3 sequence (DNA): TGTGCCTGTGACACCTTACGTATTCCGCTGGGGGATACTTCTCTAGGTACCGATAAACTCATCTTT. The encoded protein is CACDTLRIPLGDTSLGTDKLIF.

Only a few counts were recorded for this clone. The protein that TCRdb holds for this DNA derives from a much larger clone and differs from the translated DNA at residue 13, which likely indicates a read error; the protein shown here is translated from the DNA. The V gene is TRDV2, the J gene TRDJ1; TRDD3 matches 9 bases. V shed 1 base, J shed 2 bases, and the junction held 16 bases outside the gene matches. Germline values: CDR1 GEAIGNYY, CDR2 EKD. The CDR3 covers 19 residues. CDR3 loop: CACDTLGDRRELSTDKLIF. The CDR3 DNA sequence: TGTGCCTGTGACACATTGGGGGATAGAAGGGAGTTGAGTACCGATAAACTCATCTTT.

This clone occurred a few times. TCRdb shows a much larger clone's protein in place of this DNA's translation, and the two differ at residue 10, likely through a read error; the protein shown is translated from the DNA. The chain couples TRDV2 to TRDJ1; TRDD3 aligns across 8 bases. The J gene is not listed in TCRdb, so it was assigned here from a DNA match to germline. With V trimmed by 3 bases and J by 0 bases, 20 bases remained unmatched. The germline V gene encodes CDR1 GEAIGNYY and CDR2 EKD. The CDR3 sequence is 20 residues long. CDR3 DNA sequence: TGTGCCTGTGACCAATTATCTGGGGGACCAACCCGGGGGTACACCGATAAACTCATCTTT. It specifies CACDQLSGGPTRGYTDKLIF.

About this clone itself: This DNA's translation and the protein TCRdb lists, from a much larger clone, do not match at residue 5, likely due to a read error; the protein shown is translated from the DNA. This chain links TRDV2 with TRDJ3; possible D gene TRDD3, 5 bases. Matching the DNA to germline supplied the J gene, which TCRdb does not give. In germline, CDR1 is GEAIGNYY, CDR2 EKD. The CDR3 extends over 19 amino acids. Trimming left V 3 bases short and J 0 bases short, with 17 bases between. The CDR3 DNA is TGTGCCTGTGACGCCGCGGGGGGCCCAAGCTCCTGGGACACCCGACAGATGTTTTTC. It codes for CACDAAGGPSSWDTRQMFF.

There are a few counts of this clone. TCRdb records a much larger clone's protein for this DNA, with a difference at residue 10 that likely arises from a read error; the protein given is the translation of the DNA. This chain links TRDV2 with TRDJ1, with 9 nucleotides matching TRDD3. The J gene was not available in TCRdb and was assigned here by matching the DNA to germline segments. Trimming at V came to 0 bases and at J to 2 bases, leaving 33 bases not matched to a gene. Germline CDR1 and CDR2: GEAIGNYY and EKD. The length of the CDR3 is 25 residues. The CDR3 spells CACDTVGPSRVLATGGPLSTDKLIF. The DNA for the CDR3 is TGTGCCTGTGACACCGTGGGCCCTTCCCGGGTCCTGGCTACTGGGGGACCCCTTTCGACCGATAAACTCATCTTT.

This clone was picked up a small number of times. This likely came from a read error, as a far larger clone is one base away. The identical CDR3 is also encoded by other nucleotide sequences in the sample. The chain has TRDV2 and TRDJ1; unclear D gene. The J gene is not listed in TCRdb, so it was assigned here from a DNA match to germline. CDR3 length: 14 residues. The V gene lost 0 bases and the J gene lost 4 bases, with 11 bases spanning the gap. CDR1 GEAIGNYY and CDR2 EKD come from the germline V gene. The CDR3 reads CACDTLSPRDKLIF. DNA for the CDR3: TGTGCCTGTGACACCCTTTCGCCGCGCGATAAACTCATCTTT.

This clone was seen a few times. The protein TCRdb gives is from a much larger clone and does not agree with this DNA's translation at residue 10, likely a read error; the protein shown here comes from the DNA. This chain uses TRDV1 with TRDJ1; 7 bases match TRDD3. The J gene, left out of TCRdb, was set here by checking the DNA against germline. J lost 0 bases, V lost 1 base, and 26 bases had no gene match. CDR3 length equals 23 residues. Germline V gene data show CDR1 as TSWWSYY and CDR2 as QGS. The CDR3 region has the DNA TGTGCTCTTGGGGAACCGCTCTCTGTACCGGGGGATCCCCACCTGGGATACACCGATAAACTCATCTTT. As protein: CALGEPLSVPGDPHLGYTDKLIF.

Note on this clone: Possible read error: a much larger clone is one base away. The sample carries other DNA sequences with the same CDR3. The chain couples TRDV2 to TRDJ3; maybe TRDD3 (5 bases). TCRdb is silent on the J gene; assignment here came from matching the DNA to germline. V was trimmed by 0 bases and J by 1 base, leaving 6 bases between them. This CDR3 has 16 amino acids. The germline V gene encodes CDR1 GEAIGNYY and CDR2 EKD. The CDR3 DNA reads TGTGCCTGTGACACCGGGGGGTCCTGGGACACCCGACAGATGTTTTTC. Its translation: CACDTGGSWDTRQMFF.

This clone showed up just a few times. This DNA's translation differs at residue 14 from TCRdb's protein, which comes from a much larger clone; a read error is likely, and the protein shown is translated from the DNA. This CDR3 reads CALGGLPPGYLPSPWDTRQMFF. CDR3 sequence (DNA): TGTGCTCTTGGGGGACTTCCTCCGGGGTACCTACCGAGCCCCTGGGACACCCGACAGATGTTTTTC. The V and J genes are TRDV1 and TRDJ3, with a tentative D call TRDD2 (6 bases). V lost 4 bases and J 2 bases, leaving 27 bases between the germline ends. Germline V gene data show CDR1 as TSWWSYY and CDR2 as QGS. The CDR3 is 22 amino acids.

This clone showed up many times. TCRdb shows a much larger clone's protein in place of this DNA's translation, and the two differ at residue 15, likely through a read error; the protein shown is translated from the DNA. The V call is TRDV2, the J call TRDJ1; 13 positions agree with TRDD3. Germline assignment: CDR1 GEAIGNYY and CDR2 EKD. This CDR3 has 18 residues. The CDR3 DNA reads TGTGCCTGTGACACCGGGAAGTTACTGGGGGATACGCCCGATAGACTCATCTTT. It yields the protein CACDTGKLLGDTPDRLIF.

With regard to this clone: A read error likely explains why the TCRdb protein, taken from a much larger clone, differs from this DNA's translation at residue 3; the protein shown is translated from the DNA. The V and J genes are TRDV1 and TRDJ1; the match to TRDD3 covers 10 bases. TCRdb carries no J gene annotation; the J gene was assigned here by matching the DNA with germline. The CDR3 contains 24 residues. The germline V gene encodes CDR1 TSWWSYY and CDR2 QGS. The CDR3 nucleotides are TGTGCTCCTGGGGAACTAGTTACCACCTCTGTGGGGTTCTGGGGGATAACCTACACCGATAAACTCATCTTT. The encoded protein is CAPGELVTTSVGFWGITYTDKLIF.

A few counts support this clone. This DNA translates differently at residue 13 from the TCRdb protein, which is that of a much larger clone; a read error is likely, and the protein shown is the DNA's own translation. This chain uses TRDV1 with TRDJ1; 7 positions match TRDD3. The V gene's germline CDR1 is TSWWSYY and CDR2 QGS. This CDR3 has 15 amino acids. The CDR3, as DNA: TGTGCTCTTGGGGAATTTATCTTCTGGGGGCATAAACCCATCTTT. Amino acid sequence: CALGEFIFWGHKPIF.

This clone was seen repeatedly, ten times or more. The genes are TRDV1 and TRDJ1, with 9 bases identical to TRDD3. No J gene was available from TCRdb, and it was assigned here by a germline match of the DNA. The CDR3 consists of 21 residues. Germline CDR1 TSWWSYY, CDR2 QGS. V lost 5 bases, J lost 0 bases, and 22 bases stayed unmatched. The CDR3 here is CALGPPPPLGDWVVYTDKLIF. The CDR3 nucleotides are TGTGCTCTTGGGCCTCCCCCCCCACTGGGGGACTGGGTGGTGTACACCGATAAACTCATCTTT.

This clone has just a few counts. A read error likely explains why the TCRdb protein, taken from a much larger clone, differs from this DNA's translation at residue 3; the protein shown is translated from the DNA. The chain couples TRDV1 to TRDJ1, with 9 bases matching TRDD3. The J gene, missing from TCRdb, was assigned here through DNA to germline matching. CDR3 length equals 21 residues. Germline V lookup: CDR1 TSWWSYY, CDR2 QGS. CDR3 loop: CARGETTGLLWGIRYTDKLIF. The CDR3, as DNA: TGTGCTCGTGGGGAAACCACCGGCCTTCTTTGGGGGATAAGGTACACAGATAAACTCATCTTT.

This clone was detected only a few times. This DNA translates differently at residue 4 from the TCRdb protein, which is that of a much larger clone; a read error is likely, and the protein shown is the DNA's own translation. The V and J genes are TRDV2 and TRDJ1, with 7 bases aligning to TRDD3. The CDR3 loop spans 17 amino acids. With V trimmed by 6 bases and J by 0 bases, 15 bases remained unmatched. Per germline, CDR1 GEAIGNYY and CDR2 EKD. CDR3 DNA: TGTGCCTGTAACAGAGTCGGGATACCCCCCTACACCGATAAACTCATCTTT. Protein sequence: CACNRVGIPPYTDKLIF.

This clone has just a few counts. TCRdb assigns this DNA the protein of a much larger clone, which departs from its translation at residue 17; this likely reflects a read error, and the protein shown comes from translating the DNA. The CDR3 coding sequence is TGTGCCTGTGACTCCGTTAGCCCTACCGGGGATACCTTATCCGATAAACCCATCTTT. This encodes CACDSVSPTGDTLSDKPIF. For the V gene the call is TRDV2; the J gene has no call; TRDD3, the table's D call, lacks a check against the DNA. The CDR3 sequence is 19 residues long. Germline V gene lookup returns CDR1 GEAIGNYY and CDR2 EKD.

There are a few counts of this clone. This chain joins TRDV1 and TRDJ1; TRDD3 aligns across 8 bases. With 0 bases clipped from V and 0 bases from J, the junction kept 36 bases outside the gene matches. The CDR3 runs 27 residues. Germline V gives CDR1 TSWWSYY, CDR2 QGS. CDR3 sequence (DNA): TGTGCTCTTGGGGAACTAGGTGCCTACCTCACTCTCGGGGGATATCTACCTGGTTCTACGTACACCGATAAACTCATCTTT. Translating it yields CALGELGAYLTLGGYLPGSTYTDKLIF.

This clone was recorded at least ten times. This DNA translates differently at residue 9 from the TCRdb protein, which is that of a much larger clone; a read error is likely, and the protein shown is the DNA's own translation. J is TRDJ1 and V is TRDV1; D gene uncertain. Germline V gene sequence: CDR1 TSWWSYY, CDR2 QGS. V was trimmed by 0 bases and J by 0 bases, leaving 20 bases between them. The CDR3 sequence is 19 residues long. The chain's CDR3 is CALGELLATRVVYTDKLIF. The CDR3 DNA sequence: TGTGCTCTTGGGGAACTGCTCGCCACGCGCGTAGTATACACCGATAAACTCATCTTT.

This clone was seen ten or more times. The protein given by TCRdb reflects a much larger clone and differs at residue 3 from this DNA's translation, likely from a read error; the protein shown is the DNA's translation. The gene calls are TRDV2 and TRDJ1, with 7 bases lining up with TRDD3. TCRdb gives no J gene; it was assigned here by matching the DNA to germline. Germline CDR1 is GEAIGNYY and CDR2 is EKD. The CDR3 consists of 17 residues. CDR3 residues: CARDLLAGGPYTDKLIF. The CDR3 region has the DNA TGTGCCCGTGACCTTCTCGCTGGGGGCCCGTACACCGATAAACTCATCTTT.

This clone was counted only a few times. This DNA's translation and the protein TCRdb lists, from a much larger clone, do not match at residue 18, likely due to a read error; the protein shown is translated from the DNA. The chain has TRDV1 and TRDJ1; TRDD3 agrees at 13 bases. Since TCRdb gives no J gene, matching the DNA to germline was used here to assign it. Germline V gene sequence: CDR1 TSWWSYY, CDR2 QGS. This CDR3 region has 21 residues. CDR3 DNA sequence: TGTGCTCTTGGGGACAGTTCCTACACGTACTGGGGGATACGCGTCACCGATGAACTCATCTTT. It specifies CALGDSSYTYWGIRVTDELIF.

This clone was picked up many times. At the DNA level, this CDR3 is encoded by other sequences in the same sample as well. The chain employs TRDV2 and TRDJ3; TRDD2 matches at 9 bases. With 4 bases clipped from V and 8 bases from J, the junction kept 17 bases outside the gene matches. The CDR3 is made up of 19 amino acids. Looked up from germline, CDR1 is GEAIGNYY and CDR2 is EKD. The CDR3 nucleotides are TGTGCCTGTGATCGCCTCCTTCCTACAGCACTGACCCACACCCGACAGATGTTTTTC. Encoded protein: CACDRLLPTALTHTRQMFF.

This clone was picked up many times. It is likely a read error: a sequence one base away is far more abundant. This sample includes further DNA sequences coding for the same CDR3. The rearrangement links TRDV2 to TRDJ2; 13 positions match TRDD3. Germline lookup yields CDR1 GEAIGNYY and CDR2 EKD. The CDR3 has 20 residues. The CDR3 region is CACDPVYPSTGGYGTAQLFF. Written as DNA, the CDR3 is TGCGCCTGTGACCCTGTATATCCCAGTACTGGGGGATACGGCACAGCACAACTCTTCTTT.

There are a few counts of this clone. The TCRdb record carries a much larger clone's protein, which differs from this DNA's translation at residue 5; a read error is the likely cause, and the protein listed here is the DNA translation. This chain uses TRDV1 with TRDJ1; 9 bases are a match to TRDD3. TCRdb supplies no J gene; here it was assigned by aligning the nucleotide sequence to germline. Per the germline V gene, CDR1 is TSWWSYY and CDR2 is QGS. The CDR3 extends over 15 amino acids. V was pared by 4 bases and J by 3 bases, with 6 bases of the junction left unmatched. The CDR3 here is CALGAPGDTADKLIF. CDR3 coding DNA: TGTGCTCTTGGGGCCCCGGGGGATACAGCCGATAAACTCATCTTT.

This clone was observed a handful of times. The amino acid sequence in TCRdb belongs to a much larger clone and departs from this DNA's translation at residue 7, likely a sequencing read error; the sequence shown is translated from the DNA. V gene TRDV3 combines with J gene TRDJ1; tentatively, D is TRDD2 or TRDD3 (8 bases each). The ends were cut back, 2 bases at V and 0 bases at J, with 25 bases in the middle. Germline lookup yields CDR1 TVYSNPD and CDR2 GDNSRS (reference sequence). The CDR3 is 18 amino acids. CDR3 nucleotide sequence: TGTGCCTTTGCCTTCCTAGCTAAACTGGGGGTTAACACCGATAAACTCATCTTT. Its protein product is CAFAFLAKLGVNTDKLIF.

In the case of this clone: TCRdb shows a much larger clone's protein in place of this DNA's translation, and the two differ at residue 14, likely through a read error; the protein shown is translated from the DNA. V gene assignment gives TRDV1, but the J gene was left uncalled; the table's D call of TRDD3 was not tested on the DNA. Per the germline V gene, CDR1 is TSWWSYY and CDR2 is QGS. There are 15 residues in the CDR3. CDR3 in amino acids: CALGDLHHGGDKLTF. The CDR3, as DNA: TGTGCTCTTGGGGACCTCCACCATGGGGGCGATAAACTCACCTTT.

This clone was seen repeatedly, ten times or more. This sample also contains other DNA sequences that code for the same CDR3. The rearrangement links TRDV1 to TRDJ1; 12 bases fit TRDD3. No J segment appears in TCRdb, so it was assigned here by matching the sequence to germline. V was pared by 8 bases and J by 6 bases, with 31 bases of the junction left unmatched. The CDR3 sequence is 22 residues long. The germline V gene has CDR1 TSWWSYY and CDR2 QGS. CDR3 sequence (DNA): TGTGCTCTTTGGGTCTTGCTTCCCACACTCAGTACTGGGGGATACAGTCCTCATAAACTCATCTTT. Its protein is CALWVLLPTLSTGGYSPHKLIF.

Note on this clone: TCRdb pairs this DNA with a much larger clone's protein that differs at residue 6, likely a read error; the protein shown was translated from the DNA. CDR3 nucleotide sequence: TGTGCTCTTGGGGAACTAGTTCCTCGCGATAAACTCATCTTT. It codes for CALGELVPRDKLIF. The chain has TRDV1 and TRDJ1; maybe TRDD2 (5 bases). Because TCRdb records no J gene, it was assigned here through a match of the DNA to germline. This CDR3 spans 14 amino acids. CDR1 TSWWSYY and CDR2 QGS come from the germline V gene. V lost 0 bases, J lost 4 bases, and 9 bases lay in between.

Worth noting for this clone: The TCRdb protein comes from a much larger clone and disagrees with this DNA's translation at residue 18, likely due to a read error; the protein given here is derived from the DNA. The chain combines TRDV1 with TRDJ1, with 9 positions matching TRDD3. V trimming: 0 bases; J trimming: 3 bases; junction bases outside the gene matches: 26. This CDR3 is built from 23 residues. The germline gives CDR1 TSWWSYY, CDR2 QGS. The CDR3 bases are TGTGCTCTTGGGGAACTCGGCGTCTACGATATTAGACTGGGGGAACTGTACGCCGATAAACTCATCTTT. This sequence encodes CALGELGVYDIRLGELYADKLIF.

Details on this clone: The protein TCRdb lists belongs to a much larger clone and differs from this DNA's translation at residue 16, which points to a read error; the protein shown is made from the DNA. This sequence joins TRDV1 and TRDJ1; D is possibly TRDD2 or TRDD3 (7 bases each). No J gene was available from TCRdb, and it was assigned here by a germline match of the DNA. CDR3 length: 23 residues. Germline V gene data show CDR1 as TSWWSYY and CDR2 as QGS. V was trimmed by 1 base and J by 4 bases, leaving 37 bases between them. The CDR3 nucleotides are TGTGCTCTTGGGGAACCCGGGGGATTTCCTACTGGATTCGTTGGTGTGGGGTTCGATAAACTCATCTTT. It codes for CALGEPGGFPTGFVGVGFDKLIF.

This clone was seen only a few times. The TCRdb record carries a much larger clone's protein, which differs from this DNA's translation at residue 7; a read error is the likely cause, and the protein listed here is the DNA translation. J is TRDJ1 and V is TRDV1; D is ambiguous. TCRdb leaves out the J gene; it was filled in here by matching the DNA to germline. The CDR3 length is 20 residues. The V and J ends lost 5 bases and 3 bases respectively, with 31 bases between them. Germline V gene sequence: CDR1 TSWWSYY, CDR2 QGS. This CDR3 reads CALGPITLALPRGDSDKLIF. In DNA form, the CDR3 reads TGTGCTCTTGGGCCTATCACCCTGGCCCTCCCCCGAGGCGATTCCGATAAACTCATCTTT.